This T cell receptor beta chain was recorded in a study of post-analysis software for immune sequencing data. Overall study context: The cohort encompassed relapsing-remitting, secondary progressive and progressive-relapsing multiple sclerosis disease courses.

There are 13 residues in the CDR3. Germline V gene data show CDR1 as SGHDN and CDR2 as FVKESK. The V end was cut by 3 bases, the J end by 7 bases, with 10 bases between. Study-wide results and caveats: Samples prepared in the same batch strongly co-clustered by F measure. In patients, TRBV5-6, TRBV5-1 and TRBV20-1 belonged to five TRBV segments found more frequently than in controls. The normalized Chao1 diversity of multiple sclerosis patients was significantly lower than that of controls.

Of note for this clonotype: Its specificity is not known.

Unique molecular identifiers were present in the TCR beta cDNA libraries. Some 540,000 cDNA molecules were obtained from about 0.98 to 11 million T cells. TCRdb passed the PCR reads through MiXCR, listing each CDR3 protein once. Seen here are under 900,000 distinct CDR3 sequences, approximately 57% observed once, and the top ten hold roughly 4.4%. The chain couples TRBV14 to TRBJ2-1, with D possibly TRBD2 on 6 matching bases. The TCR comes from a girl aged 10 to 17 with multiple sclerosis. Sequencing input: blood. This CDR3 reads CASSHGLLNEQFF. The DNA of the CDR3 is TGTGCCAGCAGCCACGGACTACTTAATGAGCAGTTCTTC. The full variable domain, with the rest looked up from reference TRBV14 and TRBJ2-1, is EAGVTQFPSHSVIEKGQTVTLRCDPISGHDNLYWYRRVMGKEIKFLLHFVKESKQDESGMPNNRFLAERTGGTYSTLKVQPAELEDSGVYFCASSHGLLNEQFFGPGTRLTVL.